The clone carrying this TCR beta chain was detected once. Its antigen is not known. These data originate in a study of cytomegalovirus exposure and HLA in healthy donors. About the study: HLA-typed donors contributed 65 million to 85 million unique TCRs, which were held in an early data release.

Whole-study findings and limits: While the bulk of TCR sequences proved rare, some public TCRs turned up in many donors. Being productive about 87% or about 30% of the time was typical of most TCR beta V segments in an earlier analysis. According to reports, the classifier identified cytomegalovirus status with high specificity and sensitivity.

The CDR3 length is 13 residues. The V gene's germline CDR1 is SGHNT and CDR2 YENEEA. The V and J ends lost 5 bases and 3 bases respectively, with 10 bases between them. The PCR had 60 Vbeta and 13 Jbeta primers. The table came from immunoSEQ multiplex PCR; TCRdb's copy has only in-frame clones and leaves some out. The sample has 150,000 to 200,000 clones, approximately 80% seen once; the top ten hold roughly 10%. The gene calls are TRBV11-3 and TRBJ1-1; a possible D gene is TRBD1 (5 bases). This TCR was recovered from a man aged 18 to 30 in good health and CMV-seropositive. The source material was PBMCs. The CDR3 DNA sequence: TGTGCCAGCAGCCAGAACAGGTACACTGAAGCTTTCTTT. Encoded protein: CASSQNRYTEAFF.